This TCR beta chain was captured in a study of radiotherapy plus CTLA-4 blockade in lung cancer. Study details: In around 17% of patients, objective responses were seen; 31% had disease control.

Study conclusions and caveats: In blood, TCR clones derived from the tumor expanded after radiotherapy plus ipilimumab.

Libraries were prepared by immunoSEQ multiplex PCR; TCRdb keeps only in-frame clonotypes and omits some of them. Of 85,000 to 120,000 clones listed, more than 75% were seen once; the top ten hold 2.4%. To note about this clone: Antigen: not known.

CDR3 length: 15 amino acids. The germline V and J ends were trimmed by 6 bases and 1 base, with 13 bases remaining between them. CDR1 and CDR2 from the germline V gene are SQVTM and ANQGSEA. This TCR was sampled from a human donor with non-small cell lung cancer that progressed on radiotherapy plus ipilimumab. Some clones in this sample may be carry-over from other donors' samples. The chain links TRBV29-1 to TRBJ2-6; D possibly corresponds to TRBD1 (6 bases). The sample in question was peripheral blood, obtained from a patient treated with radiotherapy plus ipilimumab. The CDR3 protein is CSVGGRGSGANVLTF. The CDR3 nucleotides read TGCAGCGTCGGCGGCAGGGGTTCTGGGGCCAACGTCCTGACTTTC.